Below, 27 T cell receptor beta chains from the same sample are listed, as sequenced in a study of cytotoxic CD8 clonotypes in ibrutinib-treated CLL (dated by TCRdb to about 2021). Library generation was performed with the immunoSEQ multiplex PCR assay. TCRdb obtained this table from immuneACCESS and retained in-frame rearrangements with V and J assigned. These tables miss some clones; where compared with another copy, unresolved V genes account for less than half of the shortfall, and the remainder is unexplained. Counted in this sample were under 200,000 clones; under 90% of them appeared once. About 4.5% of the sample is held by the ten biggest clonotypes. The time point label, as the study defines it: approximately 25 months on ibrutinib. The material was PBMCs, obtained after 24 months of ibrutinib treatment. Receptor source: a human donor with chronic lymphocytic leukemia.

This clone has just one count. This chain connects TRBV2 to TRBJ1-4, with 7 bases matching TRBD1. J was trimmed by 3 bases and V by 2 bases; bases with no gene match: 3. The CDR3 has 15 residues. Germline values: CDR1 SNHLY, CDR2 FYNNEI. Here the CDR3 reads CASSETGAPNEKLFF. DNA of the CDR3: TGTGCCAGCAGTGAAACAGGGGCCCCTAATGAAAAACTGTTTTTT.

The J gene is TRBJ1-3, the V gene TRBV27; no firm D call. The CDR3 totals 16 residues. Between the trimmed V and J ends, which lost 8 bases and 1 base, there was a span of 18 bases. Germline V gene sequence: CDR1 MNHEY, CDR2 SMNVEV (reference sequence). The CDR3, as DNA: TGTGCCAGCGCCCCCGGCCCTGGGCGTTCTGGAAACACCATATATTTT. Amino acids: CASAPGPGRSGNTIYF.

V and J are TRBV5-1 and TRBJ1-6; D gene uncertain. V was trimmed by 0 bases and J by 5 bases, leaving 9 bases between them. The CDR3 contains 15 residues. Germline CDR1 is SGHRS and CDR2 is YFSETQ. The CDR3, as DNA: TGCGCCAGCAGCTTGGATGGAGCAAATAATTCACCCCTCCACTTT. As protein: CASSLDGANNSPLHF.

This clone was recorded only once. The rearrangement uses TRBV19 and TRBJ2-1; unclear D gene. Germline assignment: CDR1 LNHDA and CDR2 SQIVND (reference sequence). CDR3 length: 16 residues. V was trimmed by 1 base and J by 0 bases, leaving 10 bases between them. CDR3 sequence reads: CASSIGARSSYNEQFF. CDR3 coding DNA: TGTGCCAGTAGTATAGGGGCTAGAAGCTCCTACAATGAGCAGTTCTTC.

This clone appeared a single time. This chain connects TRBV28 to TRBJ1-4; a weak D match, TRBD1 (5 bases). Trimming removed 5 bases at V and 8 bases at J, with 15 bases between. Germline values: CDR1 MDHEN, CDR2 SYDVKM. The CDR3 covers 14 residues. The CDR3 is CASSLGRGREKLFF. The CDR3 nucleotides are TGTGCCAGCAGTCTAGGGAGGGGACGGGAAAAACTGTTTTTT. Filled out from reference TRBV28 and TRBJ1-4, the complete variable domain reads DVKVTQSSRYLVKRTGEKVFLECVQDMDHENMFWYRQDPGLGLRLIYFSYDVKMKEKGDIPEGYSVSREKKERFSLILESASTNQTSMYLCASSLGRGREKLFFGSGTQLSVL.

In DNA form, the CDR3 reads TGTGCCATCAGTGAGGGATCAGGGACCTCGTGGAACACTGAAGCTTTCTTT. Translating it yields CAISEGSGTSWNTEAFF. The chain carries TRBV10-3 and TRBJ1-1; TRBD1 is a possible D gene (5 bases). The CDR3 runs 17 residues. Germline V CDR1 and CDR2: ENHRY, SYGVKD. With 2 bases removed from V and 1 base from J, the gap between germline ends came to 17 bases.

This clone was seen a few times. This rearrangement joins TRBV7-9 to TRBJ1-4; D is uncertain. The CDR3 is 12 amino acids. Germline CDR1 is SEHNR and CDR2 is FQNEAQ (reference sequence). V lost 3 bases to trimming and J lost 7 bases, with 6 bases between them. The CDR3 region has the DNA TGTGCCAGCAGCTTTGGACTTGAAAAACTGTTTTTT. As protein: CASSFGLEKLFF.

The chain uses TRBV7-2 and TRBJ2-7; no clear D. This CDR3 spans 15 amino acids. V was clipped by 0 bases and J by 2 bases, with 11 bases between them. Germline values: CDR1 SGHTA, CDR2 FQGNSA. CDR3 amino acids: CASSLALGSPYEQYF. The CDR3 nucleotides are TGTGCCAGCAGCTTAGCGTTGGGTAGCCCCTACGAGCAGTACTTC. Supplemented by reference TRBV7-2 and TRBJ2-7, the full variable domain reads GAGVSQSPSNKVTEKGKDVELRCDPISGHTALYWYRQSLGQGLEFLIYFQGNSAPDKSGLPSDRFSAERTGGSVSTLTIQRTQQEDSAVYLCASSLALGSPYEQYFGPGTRLTVT.

V gene TRBV10-3 combines with J gene TRBJ2-7; no firm D call. Trimming pared 3 bases from V and 5 bases from J, leaving 11 bases between. The CDR3 runs 13 residues. CDR1 is ENHRY, CDR2 SYGVKD, per germline. The CDR3 DNA sequence: TGTGCCATCAGTGAATGGGGTTCGGACGAGCAGTACTTC. It yields the protein CAISEWGSDEQYF.

This clone has only one observation. Other DNA sequences in the same sample also yield this CDR3. V is TRBV25-1 and J is TRBJ2-6; D is unclear. V lost 3 bases to trimming and J lost 0 bases, with 3 bases between them. Per germline, CDR1 MGHDK and CDR2 SYGVNS. The CDR3 is 14 amino acids. CDR3 sequence: CASSDPSGANVLTF. DNA for the CDR3: TGTGCCAGCAGTGATCCCTCTGGGGCCAACGTCCTGACTTTC.

The rearrangement uses TRBV7-3 and TRBJ1-1; 7 bases match TRBD1. This CDR3 spans 14 amino acids. Trimming at V came to 1 base and at J to 5 bases, leaving 4 bases not matched to a gene. Germline V gene data show CDR1 as SGHTA and CDR2 as FQGTGA. The CDR3 DNA reads TGTGCCAGCAGCTTAAACGCAGGGGGGACTGAAGCTTTCTTT. This gives the protein CASSLNAGGTEAFF.

The rearrangement uses TRBV6-4 and TRBJ1-5, with TRBD1 identical over 8 bases. Looked up from germline, CDR1 is MRHNA and CDR2 is SNTAGT. This CDR3 has 14 amino acids. The J segment lost 5 bases and the V segment lost 6 bases, leaving 6 bases of the junction unmatched. The DNA of the CDR3 is TGTGCCAGCAGCGACAGGGGCCCCCATCAGCCCCAGCATTTT. Translation: CASSDRGPHQPQHF.

The V call is TRBV2, the J call TRBJ2-1; D is uncertain. CDR1 and CDR2 from the germline V gene are SNHLY and FYNNEI. CDR3 length: 15 residues. Trimming removed 4 bases from V and 5 bases from J, with 15 bases in between. The CDR3 loop reads CASSGVAKRNNEQFF. In DNA, the CDR3 is TGTGCCAGCAGTGGGGTAGCAAAACGAAACAATGAGCAGTTCTTC.

The chain recombines TRBV5-1 with TRBJ1-4, with TRBD1 matching over 8 bases. Germline CDR1 reads SGHRS; CDR2 reads YFSETQ. After removal of 0 bases from V and 6 bases from J, the junction contained 4 bases not matched to a gene. The CDR3 contains 15 residues. The CDR3 DNA is TGCGCCAGCAGCTTGGCCAGGGGGCTGGATGAAAAACTGTTTTTT. As protein: CASSLARGLDEKLFF.

This sequence joins TRBV6-6 and TRBJ1-5, with no clear D. V shed 10 bases and J shed 3 bases, with 13 bases lying between them. CDR1 and CDR2 (germline): MNHNY, SVGAGI (reference sequence). This CDR3 contains 13 residues. CDR3 DNA: TGTGCCACCCATAGAGGTTACAATCAGCCCCAGCATTTT. Translating it yields CATHRGYNQPQHF.

The V and J genes are TRBV19 and TRBJ2-7; TRBD1 matches at 7 bases. The CDR3 has 13 residues. The junction had 5 bases not matched to a gene; V was cut back by 6 bases and J by 3 bases. Germline V gene sequence: CDR1 LNHDA, CDR2 SQIVND (reference sequence). The CDR3 region has the DNA TGTGCCAGTAGCTTCACAGGGGACTACGAGCAGTACTTC. Translated: CASSFTGDYEQYF.

This rearrangement joins TRBV28 to TRBJ2-7; 8 nucleotides agree with TRBD2. The CDR3 is 14 amino acids. The trim removed 6 bases at V and 3 bases at J, leaving 7 bases unmatched. Germline V gives CDR1 MDHEN, CDR2 SYDVKM. CDR3 sequence (DNA): TGTGCCAGCAGAACACCGGGACTAGGCTACGAGCAGTACTTC. The encoded protein is CASRTPGLGYEQYF.

The genes are TRBV6-6 and TRBJ2-5; D is unclear. Looked up from germline, CDR1 is MNHNY and CDR2 is SVGAGI (reference sequence). This CDR3 has 12 residues. Trimming pared 2 bases from V and 5 bases from J, leaving 6 bases between. For the CDR3, the DNA is TGTGCCAGCAGTTACGAGGCGGAGACCCAGTACTTC. It encodes CASSYEAETQYF.

This chain connects TRBV7-2 to TRBJ1-2; D is unresolved. The germline gives CDR1 SGHTA, CDR2 FQGNSA. The CDR3 is 16 residues long. The germline V and J ends were trimmed by 8 bases and 2 bases, with 21 bases remaining between them. This CDR3 reads CASSNQGLTGNYGYTF. The CDR3, as DNA: TGTGCCAGCTCGAATCAAGGGCTCACTGGAAACTATGGCTACACCTTC.

The V call is TRBV28, the J call TRBJ2-1; D ambiguous. V lost 2 bases and J lost 7, with 3 bases in between. The CDR3 loop spans 11 amino acids. Germline assignment: CDR1 MDHEN and CDR2 SYDVKM. The CDR3: CASSLRNEQFF. The CDR3, as DNA: TGTGCCAGCAGTTTAAGGAATGAGCAGTTCTTC.

This clone is a singleton in its sample. This sequence joins TRBV6-4 and TRBJ1-2, with D hard to call. This CDR3 is 16 amino acids long. The germline V gene has CDR1 MRHNA and CDR2 SNTAGT. Trimming took 0 bases from V and 3 from J, leaving 14 bases between them. The CDR3 bases are TGTGCCAGCAGTGACTCGATTCTACGTACAGACTATGGCTACACCTTC. As protein: CASSDSILRTDYGYTF.

The rearrangement uses TRBV7-3 and TRBJ2-5; 9 nucleotides agree with TRBD2. The CDR3 has 14 amino acids. The ends lost 5 bases at V and 5 bases at J; junction bases unmatched: 6. CDR1 is SGHTA, CDR2 FQGTGA, per germline. The DNA for the CDR3 is TGTGCCAGCAGCGTGACTAGCGGCGGGGAGACCCAGTACTTC. As protein: CASSVTSGGETQYF.

This clone was found a few times. This chain links TRBV27 with TRBJ2-7; TRBD1 is a possible D gene (5 bases). Looked up from germline, CDR1 is MNHEY and CDR2 is SMNVEV (reference sequence). Trimming removed 6 bases at V and 0 bases at J, with 12 bases between. The CDR3 runs to 14 residues. CDR3 amino acids: CASSTRVSSYEQYF. Here the CDR3 DNA reads TGTGCCAGCAGCACCAGGGTGAGCTCCTACGAGCAGTACTTC.

The V gene is TRBV7-6, the J gene TRBJ2-7; 7 nucleotides align to TRBD1. V trimming: 5 bases; J trimming: 0 bases; junction bases outside the gene matches: 7. CDR3 length: 15 residues. Per germline, CDR1 SGHVS and CDR2 FNYEAQ. DNA of the CDR3: TGTGCCAGCAGCCTAACGGGACAGCCCTCCTACGAGCAGTACTTC. This translates into CASSLTGQPSYEQYF. The complete variable domain, with remaining parts taken from reference TRBV7-6 and TRBJ2-7, reads GAGVSQSPRYKVTKRGQDVALRCDPISGHVSLYWYRQALGQGPEFLTYFNYEAQQDKSGLPNDRFSAERPEGSISTLTIQRTEQRDSAMYRCASSLTGQPSYEQYFGPGTRLTVT.

The chain carries TRBV7-2 and TRBJ1-2; D gene ambiguous. The CDR3 extends over 12 amino acids. CDR1 and CDR2 (germline): SGHTA, FQGNSA. For the CDR3, the DNA is TGTGTCTGGAAGCAGCTAAACTATGGCTACACCTTC. Translated: CVWKQLNYGYTF.

V and J are TRBV7-9 and TRBJ1-5; TRBD1 is a possible D gene (5 bases). The germline V and J ends were trimmed by 5 bases and 2 bases, with 19 bases remaining between them. There are 17 residues in the CDR3. Germline values: CDR1 SEHNR, CDR2 FQNEAQ (reference sequence). The CDR3 loop reads CASSRGVGTGGNQPQHF. The DNA of the CDR3 is TGTGCCAGCAGCCGGGGGGTGGGCACCGGCGGCAATCAGCCCCAGCATTTT.

The V gene is TRBV18, the J gene TRBJ2-7; D uncertain. The V gene lost 2 bases and the J gene lost 3 bases, with 5 bases spanning the gap. Germline values: CDR1 KGHSH, CDR2 LQKENI. The CDR3 consists of 12 residues. CDR3 sequence reads: CASSPGLYEQYF. CDR3 nucleotides: TGTGCCAGCTCACCAGGGCTCTACGAGCAGTACTTC. The full variable domain, with the rest looked up from reference TRBV18 and TRBJ2-7, is NAGVMQNPRHLVRRRGQEARLRCSPMKGHSHVYWYRQLPEEGLKFMVYLQKENIIDESGMPKERFSAEFPKEGPSILRIQQVVRGDSAAYFCASSPGLYEQYFGPGTRLTVT.